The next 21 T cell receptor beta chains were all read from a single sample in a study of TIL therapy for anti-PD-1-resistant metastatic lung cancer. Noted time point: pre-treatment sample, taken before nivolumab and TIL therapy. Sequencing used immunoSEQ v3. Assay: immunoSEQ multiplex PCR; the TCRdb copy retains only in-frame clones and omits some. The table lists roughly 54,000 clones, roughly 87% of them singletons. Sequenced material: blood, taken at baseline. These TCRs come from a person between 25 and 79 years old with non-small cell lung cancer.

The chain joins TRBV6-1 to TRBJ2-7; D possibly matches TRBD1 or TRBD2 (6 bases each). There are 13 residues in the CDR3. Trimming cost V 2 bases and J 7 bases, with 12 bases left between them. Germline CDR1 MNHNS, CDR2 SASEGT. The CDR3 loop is CASSERGLQEQYF. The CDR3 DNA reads TGTGCCAGCAGTGAACGGGGGCTGCAAGAGCAGTACTTC.

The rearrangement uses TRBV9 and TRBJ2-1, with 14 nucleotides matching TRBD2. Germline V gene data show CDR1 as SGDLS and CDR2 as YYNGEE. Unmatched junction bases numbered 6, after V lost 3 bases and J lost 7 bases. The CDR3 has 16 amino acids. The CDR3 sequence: CASSAGTSGRGNEQFF. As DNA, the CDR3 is TGTGCCAGCAGCGCCGGGACTAGCGGGAGAGGGAATGAGCAGTTCTTC.

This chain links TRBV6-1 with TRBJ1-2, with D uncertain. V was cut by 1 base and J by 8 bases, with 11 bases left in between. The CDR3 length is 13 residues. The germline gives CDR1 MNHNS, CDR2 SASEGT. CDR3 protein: CASSEGLLRGYTF. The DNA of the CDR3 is TGTGCCAGCAGTGAAGGACTTCTCCGGGGCTACACCTTC.

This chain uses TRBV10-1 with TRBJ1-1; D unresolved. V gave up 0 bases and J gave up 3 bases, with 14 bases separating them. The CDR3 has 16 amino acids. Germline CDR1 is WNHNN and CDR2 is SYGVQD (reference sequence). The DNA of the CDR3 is TGCGCCAGCAGTGAGTCCGAGATGACCGGGGACACTGAAGCTTTCTTT. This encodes CASSESEMTGDTEAFF.

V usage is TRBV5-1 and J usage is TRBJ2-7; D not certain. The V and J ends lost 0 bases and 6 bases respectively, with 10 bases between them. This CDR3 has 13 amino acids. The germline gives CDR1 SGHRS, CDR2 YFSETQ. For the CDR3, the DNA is TGCGCCAGCAGCTTGGGTCGGATCGGCGAGCAGTACTTC. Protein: CASSLGRIGEQYF.

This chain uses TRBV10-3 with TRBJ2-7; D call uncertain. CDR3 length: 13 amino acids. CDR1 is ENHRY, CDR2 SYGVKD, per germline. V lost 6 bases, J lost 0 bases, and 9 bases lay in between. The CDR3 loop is CAIRGSGSYEQYF. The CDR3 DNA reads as TGTGCCATCAGGGGTTCAGGCTCCTACGAGCAGTACTTC.

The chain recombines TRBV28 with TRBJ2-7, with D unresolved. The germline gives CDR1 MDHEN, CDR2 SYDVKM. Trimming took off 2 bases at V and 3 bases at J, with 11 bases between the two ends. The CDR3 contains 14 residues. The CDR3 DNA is TGTGCCAGCAGTTTAAACGTAGTCCTCTACGAGCAGTACTTC. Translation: CASSLNVVLYEQYF.

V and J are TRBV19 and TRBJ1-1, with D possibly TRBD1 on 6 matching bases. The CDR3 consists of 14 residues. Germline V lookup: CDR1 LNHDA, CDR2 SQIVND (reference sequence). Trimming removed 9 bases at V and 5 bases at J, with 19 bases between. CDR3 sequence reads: CASKGGLSETEAFF. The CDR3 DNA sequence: TGTGCCAGCAAAGGGGGGCTGTCGGAGACTGAAGCTTTCTTT.

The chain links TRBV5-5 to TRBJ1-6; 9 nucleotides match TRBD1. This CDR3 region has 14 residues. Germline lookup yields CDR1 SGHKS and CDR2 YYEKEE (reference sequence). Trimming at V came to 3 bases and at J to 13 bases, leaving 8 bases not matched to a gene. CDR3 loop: CASSSGQGSDPLHF. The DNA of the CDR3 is TGTGCCAGCAGCTCTGGACAGGGGAGTGACCCCCTCCACTTT.

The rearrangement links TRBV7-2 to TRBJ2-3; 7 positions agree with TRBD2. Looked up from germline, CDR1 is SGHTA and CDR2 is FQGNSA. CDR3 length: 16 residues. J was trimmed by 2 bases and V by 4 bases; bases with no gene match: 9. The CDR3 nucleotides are TGTGCCAGCAGCTCCGCGGGGGAGGCTTACACAGATACGCAGTATTTT. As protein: CASSSAGEAYTDTQYF.

The CDR3 loop reads CASSQGPGSGNTIYF. CDR3 nucleotides: TGTGCCAGCAGCCAAGGTCCCGGGTCCGGAAACACCATATATTTT. The chain recombines TRBV3-1 (or the pseudogene TRBV3-2) with TRBJ1-3; no clear D. Germline V CDR1 and CDR2: LGHDT, YNNKEL (reference sequence). V lost 1 base, J lost 4 bases, and 11 bases lay in between. The CDR3 runs 15 residues.

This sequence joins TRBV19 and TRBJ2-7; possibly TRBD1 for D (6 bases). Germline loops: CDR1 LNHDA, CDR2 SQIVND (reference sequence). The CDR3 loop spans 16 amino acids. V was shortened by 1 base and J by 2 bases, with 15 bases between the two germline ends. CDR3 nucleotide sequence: TGTGCCAGTAGTATAGGTGGAATCCCAGGGGCCTACGAGCAGTACTTC. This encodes CASSIGGIPGAYEQYF.

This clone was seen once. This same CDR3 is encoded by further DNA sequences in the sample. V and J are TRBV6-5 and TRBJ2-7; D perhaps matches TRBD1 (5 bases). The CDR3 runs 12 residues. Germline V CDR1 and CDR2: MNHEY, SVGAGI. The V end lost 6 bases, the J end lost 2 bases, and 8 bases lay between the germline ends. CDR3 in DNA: TGTGCCAGCAGCCCGACAGCCTACGAGCAGTACTTC. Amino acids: CASSPTAYEQYF.

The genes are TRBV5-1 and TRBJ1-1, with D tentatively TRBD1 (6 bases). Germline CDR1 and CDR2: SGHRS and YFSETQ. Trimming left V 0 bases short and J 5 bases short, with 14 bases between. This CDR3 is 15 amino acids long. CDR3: CASSLDAGTRTEAFF. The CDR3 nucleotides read TGCGCCAGCAGCTTGGATGCAGGGACAAGAACTGAAGCTTTCTTT.

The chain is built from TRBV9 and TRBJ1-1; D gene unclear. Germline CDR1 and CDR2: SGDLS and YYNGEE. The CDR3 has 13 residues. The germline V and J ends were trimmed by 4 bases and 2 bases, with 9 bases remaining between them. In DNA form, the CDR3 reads TGTGCCAGCAGCCGGACGCTTAACACTGAAGCTTTCTTT. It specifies CASSRTLNTEAFF.

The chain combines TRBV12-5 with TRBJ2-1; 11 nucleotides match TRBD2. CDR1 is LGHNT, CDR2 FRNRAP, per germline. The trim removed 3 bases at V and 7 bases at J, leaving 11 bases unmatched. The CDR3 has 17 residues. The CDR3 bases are TGTGCTAGTGGTTTTATAATTAGCGGGAGGGAATGGAATGAGCAGTTCTTC. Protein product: CASGFIISGREWNEQFF.

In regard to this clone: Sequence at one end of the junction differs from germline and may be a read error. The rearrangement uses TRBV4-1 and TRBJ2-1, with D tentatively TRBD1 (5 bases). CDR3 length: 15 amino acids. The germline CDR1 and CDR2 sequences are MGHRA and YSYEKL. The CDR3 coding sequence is TGCGCCAGCAGCGAAGACAGTCCCTCCTACAATGAGCAGTTCTTC. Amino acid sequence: CASSEDSPSYNEQFF.

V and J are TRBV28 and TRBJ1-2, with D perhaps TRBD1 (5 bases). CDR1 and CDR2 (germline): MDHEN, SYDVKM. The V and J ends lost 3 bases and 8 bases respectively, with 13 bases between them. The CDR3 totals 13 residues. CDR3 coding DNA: TGTGCCAGCAGTTTTCCAGGGAGTAACGGCTACACCTTC. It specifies CASSFPGSNGYTF.

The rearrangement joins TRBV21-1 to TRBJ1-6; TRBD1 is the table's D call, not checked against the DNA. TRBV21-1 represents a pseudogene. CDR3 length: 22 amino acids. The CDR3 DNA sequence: TGTGCCAGCAGCAAAAGGGGCTACAGGGGGGTCCTACCTAGCTCCTATAATTCACCCCTCCACTTT. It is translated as CASSKRGYRGVLPSSYNSPLHF.

The CDR3 reads CASSFLIPGLATDTQYF. CDR3 nucleotides: TGCGCCAGCAGCTTTCTCATCCCGGGACTAGCGACAGATACGCAGTATTTT. The genes are TRBV5-1 and TRBJ2-3, with 10 positions matching TRBD2. The CDR3 has 17 residues. After removal of 2 bases from V and 3 bases from J, the junction contained 9 bases not matched to a gene. Germline loops: CDR1 SGHRS, CDR2 YFSETQ. Drawing the rest from reference TRBV5-1 and TRBJ2-3, the complete variable domain is KAGVTQTPRYLIKTRGQQVTLSCSPISGHRSVSWYQQTPGQGLQFLFEYFSETQRNKGNFPGRFSGRQFSNSRSEMNVSTLELGDSALYLCASSFLIPGLATDTQYFGPGTRLTVL.

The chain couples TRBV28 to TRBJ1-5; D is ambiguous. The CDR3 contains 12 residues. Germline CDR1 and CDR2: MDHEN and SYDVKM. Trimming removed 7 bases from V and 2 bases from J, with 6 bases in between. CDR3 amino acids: CASTWGNQPQHF. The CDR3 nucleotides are TGTGCCAGCACATGGGGCAATCAGCCCCAGCATTTT. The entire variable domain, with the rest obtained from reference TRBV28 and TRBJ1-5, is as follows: DVKVTQSSRYLVKRTGEKVFLECVQDMDHENMFWYRQDPGLGLRLIYFSYDVKMKEKGDIPEGYSVSREKKERFSLILESASTNQTSMYLCASTWGNQPQHFGDGTRLSIL.